This T cell receptor beta chain was obtained from a study of blood T cell repertoires in COVID-19. Study summary: In each case, the material was cDNA or gDNA derived from T cells, B-cell-depleted T cells, or PBMCs.

Only a few counts were recorded for this clone. In the authors' methods: By means of reference gene primer amplification, nucleated cell counts were estimated. Profiled with immunoSEQ multiplex PCR; TCRdb holds only in-frame clones, not every one. V and J calls and clone size come straight from that table; D and trimming were deduced from the DNA. The table records 200,000 or so clones, 65% to 85% of them present only once. This receptor was taken from a man aged 55 to 70 with active or convalescent COVID-19. The sequenced material came from peripheral blood.

The CDR3: CASSQRQGGYTF. The CDR3 nucleotides are TGTGCCAGCAGTCAACGACAGGGTGGCTACACCTTC. The chain links TRBV6-5 to TRBJ1-2; 7 bases map to TRBD1. Germline values: CDR1 MNHEY, CDR2 SVGAGI. This CDR3 has 12 amino acids. J lost 7 bases, V lost 5 bases, and 4 bases had no gene match.